The TCR beta chain described here comes from a study of blood T cell repertoires in COVID-19. As for the study in general: T cells, B-cell-depleted T cells, or PBMCs supplied cDNA or gDNA.

In the authors' methods: Using reference gene primer amplification, nucleated cell counts were estimated. Sequencing was performed with immunoSEQ multiplex PCR; in TCRdb, only in-frame clones are kept and a portion is missing. V, J and clone size derive from that table, while D and trimming were established from the DNA sequence. The sample has about 180,000 clones, around 86% seen once. Trimming pared 6 bases from V and 4 bases from J, leaving 16 bases between. The germline CDR1 and CDR2 sequences are MDHEN and SYDVKM. The CDR3 covers 15 residues. Sequencing used peripheral blood. This clonotype was sampled from a woman aged 25-40 years with active or convalescent COVID-19. This sequence joins TRBV28 and TRBJ1-3; TRBD1 might be the D (6 bases). The CDR3 sequence is CASSDTGSKGNTIYF. Here the CDR3 DNA reads TGTGCCAGCAGCGACACAGGGTCTAAGGGAAACACCATATATTTT.